This TCR beta chain was identified during a study of blood T cell repertoires in COVID-19. Study processing details: Amplification from reference gene primers served as the basis for estimated nucleated cell counts. TCRdb keeps only in-frame clones here, not all; method: immunoSEQ multiplex PCR. That table furnishes V, J and clone size, whereas the DNA furnished D and trimming. The data contain tens of thousands of clones, 80% to 90% of them singletons. The germline V gene encodes CDR1 SQVTM and CDR2 ANQGSEA. This CDR3 has 13 residues. The germline V and J ends were trimmed by 4 bases and 4 bases, with 12 bases remaining between them.

Input material: peripheral blood. The genes are TRBV29-1 and TRBJ2-3; tentatively, D is TRBD2 (6 bases). The TCR comes from a woman in her forties or fifties with active COVID-19. The CDR3 sequence is CSVGGMGADTQYF. The CDR3 bases are TGCAGCGTTGGCGGGATGGGGGCAGATACGCAGTATTTT.